The 22 T cell receptor beta chains reported below all come from one sample, sequenced in a study of T cell responses to AZD1222 COVID-19 vaccine. Some clones are missing from TCRdb's copy, which holds only in-frame ones; the method was immunoSEQ multiplex PCR. The sample carries about 110,000 clones, 86% recorded once. The sequencing here drew on peripheral blood, taken on day 0 of AZD1222 vaccination. The receptor set was obtained from an adult in good health.

The gene calls are TRBV20-1 and TRBJ1-2; possibly TRBD1 for D (6 bases). V gave up 8 bases and J gave up 6 bases, with 13 bases separating them. The CDR3 sequence is 11 residues long. Per germline, CDR1 DFQATT and CDR2 SNEGSKA (reference sequence). The DNA for the CDR3 is TGCAGTCCGACCGGGGGGCATGGCTACACCTTC. Amino acids: CSPTGGHGYTF.

The chain is built from TRBV10-3 and TRBJ2-3, with no clear D. Trimming cost V 3 bases and J 0 bases, with 7 bases left between them. CDR3 length: 14 amino acids. Germline V gives CDR1 ENHRY, CDR2 SYGVKD. The CDR3 nucleotides are TGTGCCATCAGTGAAGCTGCAAGCACAGATACGCAGTATTTT. It yields the protein CAISEAASTDTQYF.

This chain uses TRBV7-2 with TRBJ2-5; TRBD2 is a possible D gene (6 bases). The CDR3 extends over 14 amino acids. V shed 2 bases and J shed 5 bases, with 12 bases lying between them. Germline CDR1 reads SGHTA; CDR2 reads FQGNSA. This CDR3 reads CASSLNPGEETQYF. In DNA form, the CDR3 reads TGTGCCAGCAGCTTAAACCCGGGGGAGGAGACCCAGTACTTC. Filled out from reference TRBV7-2 and TRBJ2-5, the complete variable domain reads GAGVSQSPSNKVTEKGKDVELRCDPISGHTALYWYRQSLGQGLEFLIYFQGNSAPDKSGLPSDRFSAERTGGSVSTLTIQRTQQEDSAVYLCASSLNPGEETQYFGPGTRLLVL.

The V and J genes are TRBV5-1 and TRBJ2-7; TRBD2 agrees at 9 bases. The CDR3 extends over 15 amino acids. The V gene end was trimmed by 4 bases and the J gene end by 5 bases; junction bases not matched to a gene: 10. Germline V gives CDR1 SGHRS, CDR2 YFSETQ. The CDR3 here is CASSPSLAGNDEQYF. The CDR3 nucleotides are TGCGCCAGCAGCCCTAGCCTAGCGGGAAATGACGAGCAGTACTTC.

The J gene is TRBJ1-1, the V gene TRBV24-1, with no clear D. CDR1 KGHDR and CDR2 SFDVKD come from the germline V gene. The V gene lost 2 bases and the J gene lost 3 bases, with 12 bases spanning the gap. The CDR3 is 15 amino acids. In DNA, the CDR3 is TGTGCCACCAGTGATTATTTCCGAGGGTACACTGAAGCTTTCTTT. Its protein is CATSDYFRGYTEAFF.

The chain has TRBV7-9 and TRBJ2-7; TRBD1 or TRBD2 may be the D gene (5 bases each). Germline lookup yields CDR1 SEHNR and CDR2 FQNEAQ (reference sequence). Trimming took off 7 bases at V and 3 bases at J, with 10 bases between the two ends. The CDR3 is made up of 12 amino acids. The CDR3 loop is CASTWGYYEQYF. The CDR3 bases are TGTGCCAGCACCTGGGGGTACTACGAGCAGTACTTC.

The J gene is TRBJ1-2, the V gene TRBV2; D gene unclear. V lost 6 bases and J lost 2, with 13 bases in between. CDR3 size: 14 residues. The V gene's germline CDR1 is SNHLY and CDR2 FYNNEI. The CDR3 spells CASRNFLGNYGYTF. As DNA, the CDR3 is TGTGCCAGCAGAAATTTTCTTGGGAACTATGGCTACACCTTC.

This clone was recorded once. The rearrangement joins TRBV2 to TRBJ1-3, with 9 positions matching TRBD1. V gave up 6 bases and J gave up 3 bases; unmatched junction bases: 6. Germline CDR1 reads SNHLY; CDR2 reads FYNNEI. The CDR3 is made up of 15 amino acids. The CDR3 bases are TGTGCCAGCAGCGAGGGACAGGGAGGTGGAAACACCATATATTTT. Protein sequence: CASSEGQGGGNTIYF. Using reference TRBV2 and TRBJ1-3 for the parts outside the CDR3, the full variable domain is EPEVTQTPSHQVTQMGQEVILRCVPISNHLYFYWYRQILGQKVEFLVSFYNNEISEKSEIFDDQFSVERPDGSNFTLKIRSTKLEDSAMYFCASSEGQGGGNTIYFGEGSWLTVV.

The rearrangement joins TRBV5-1 to TRBJ2-2, with D perhaps TRBD1 or TRBD2 (5 bases each). V lost 4 bases to trimming and J lost 0 bases, with 7 bases between them. The CDR3 runs 14 residues. The germline V gene has CDR1 SGHRS and CDR2 YFSETQ. In DNA form, the CDR3 reads TGCGCCAGCAGCAAGGGACCGAACACCGGGGAGCTGTTTTTT. The encoded protein is CASSKGPNTGELFF.

The chain employs TRBV18 and TRBJ2-7, with 9 bases lining up with TRBD1. Germline CDR1 reads KGHSH; CDR2 reads LQKENI. The CDR3 consists of 14 residues. The ends lost 5 bases at V and 4 bases at J; junction bases unmatched: 6. For the CDR3, the DNA is TGTGCCAGCTCATCGGGGACAGGGCGGTACGAGCAGTACTTC. It specifies CASSSGTGRYEQYF.

This clone has only a few counts. This chain connects TRBV6-9 to TRBJ1-1, with D maybe TRBD1 (5 bases). In germline, CDR1 is MNHGY, CDR2 SVAAGI. Trimming left V 2 bases short and J 0 bases short, with 7 bases between. The length of the CDR3 is 14 residues. The CDR3 nucleotides read TGTGCCAGCAGTTATCCGGGGCTGAACACTGAAGCTTTCTTT. Its translation: CASSYPGLNTEAFF.

The chain links TRBV6-5 to TRBJ1-6, with D possibly TRBD1 on 5 matching bases. CDR3 length: 13 amino acids. Germline values: CDR1 MNHEY, CDR2 SVGAGI. Trimming stripped 7 bases from V and 7 bases from J, with 11 bases between. CDR3 loop: CASTRTSNSPLHF. CDR3 DNA sequence: TGTGCCAGCACCCGGACATCGAATTCACCCCTCCACTTT.

J is TRBJ2-1 and V is TRBV19; D is uncertain. Per the germline V gene, CDR1 is LNHDA and CDR2 is SQIVND (reference sequence). The CDR3 loop spans 13 amino acids. V lost 4 bases, J lost 8 bases, and 12 bases lay in between. In DNA form, the CDR3 reads TGTGCCAGTAGTAACTCCCTACGGGATGAGCAGTTCTTC. It yields the protein CASSNSLRDEQFF.

The chain carries TRBV2 and TRBJ1-2, with D maybe TRBD1 (6 bases). Deletions cut 3 bases from V and 5 bases from J, with 13 bases between. Germline assignment: CDR1 SNHLY and CDR2 FYNNEI. The CDR3 contains 14 residues. CDR3 in amino acids: CASSEDSGGYGYTF. The CDR3 DNA sequence: TGTGCCAGCAGTGAGGACAGCGGCGGTTATGGCTACACCTTC. Filled out from reference TRBV2 and TRBJ1-2, the complete variable domain reads EPEVTQTPSHQVTQMGQEVILRCVPISNHLYFYWYRQILGQKVEFLVSFYNNEISEKSEIFDDQFSVERPDGSNFTLKIRSTKLEDSAMYFCASSEDSGGYGYTFGSGTRLTVV.

The V call is TRBV10-1, the J call TRBJ1-1, with D unclear. Germline values: CDR1 WNHNN, CDR2 SYGVQD (reference sequence). This CDR3 spans 15 amino acids. Trimming left V 6 bases short and J 0 bases short, with 14 bases between. The CDR3 DNA is TGCGCCAGCAGCTCCGGGCAAGGGATGAACACTGAAGCTTTCTTT. It codes for CASSSGQGMNTEAFF.

The rearrangement links TRBV29-1 to TRBJ1-2; 8 bases map to TRBD1. V trimming: 4 bases; J trimming: 6 bases; junction bases outside the gene matches: 7. CDR1 is SQVTM, CDR2 ANQGSEA, per germline. CDR3 length: 13 residues. The CDR3 sequence: CSVGTGREDGYTF. CDR3 coding DNA: TGCAGCGTTGGGACAGGGCGGGAGGATGGCTACACCTTC.

The table lists this clone with a count of one. The CDR3 DNA reads TGTGCCAGCACGGGGGGGACTAGCGGCAACAATGAGCAGTTCTTC. It encodes CASTGGTSGNNEQFF. V is TRBV6-5 and J is TRBJ2-1, with 11 bases aligning to TRBD2. Unmatched junction bases numbered 7, after V lost 7 bases and J lost 5 bases. CDR1 and CDR2 (germline): MNHEY, SVGAGI. The CDR3 is 15 residues long.

J is TRBJ2-1 and V is TRBV6-4; a possible D gene is TRBD2 (6 bases). V gave up 2 bases and J gave up 4 bases, with 15 bases separating them. The CDR3 consists of 16 residues. Germline CDR1 reads MRHNA; CDR2 reads SNTAGT. The CDR3 loop is CASSDLRRGSYNEQFF. The DNA of the CDR3 is TGTGCCAGCAGTGACCTGCGGAGGGGATCATACAATGAGCAGTTCTTC.

This chain uses TRBV6-5 with TRBJ1-1; D remains ambiguous. The CDR3 totals 16 residues. The germline V and J ends were trimmed by 2 bases and 4 bases, with 17 bases remaining between them. Germline assignment: CDR1 MNHEY and CDR2 SVGAGI. CDR3 sequence (DNA): TGTGCCAGCAGTTACACTCGGACCGGGTTGGGCACTGAAGCTTTCTTT. Translation gives CASSYTRTGLGTEAFF.

This chain uses TRBV6-5 with TRBJ2-1; no clear D. The germline CDR1 and CDR2 sequences are MNHEY and SVGAGI. This CDR3 comprises 11 residues. V was cut by 1 base and J by 8 bases, with 3 bases left in between. CDR3 protein: CASSYWDEQFF. The CDR3 DNA follows: TGTGCCAGCAGTTACTGGGATGAGCAGTTCTTC.

V gene TRBV6-5 combines with J gene TRBJ1-2; D not certain. Germline V gives CDR1 MNHEY, CDR2 SVGAGI. This CDR3 is built from 15 residues. Trimming shortened V by 6 bases and J by 4 bases, and 18 bases separated the two germline ends. DNA of the CDR3: TGTGCCAGCAGCCCCACAAGCTCGACGGGCTATGGCTACACCTTC. Translation gives CASSPTSSTGYGYTF.

The chain couples TRBV28 to TRBJ1-1, with unresolved D. This CDR3 is built from 12 residues. The germline V gene encodes CDR1 MDHEN and CDR2 SYDVKM. The CDR3 DNA reads as TGTTCCACTTCGGGAGTTTGGACTGAAGCTTTCTTT. Translation gives CSTSGVWTEAFF.